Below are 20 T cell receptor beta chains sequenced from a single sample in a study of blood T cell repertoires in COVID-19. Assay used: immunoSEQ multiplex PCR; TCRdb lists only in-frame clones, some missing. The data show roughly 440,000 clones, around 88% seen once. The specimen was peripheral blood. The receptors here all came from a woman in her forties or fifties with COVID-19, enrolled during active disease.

CDR3 in amino acids: CASSLKGVANYGYTF. The CDR3 DNA reads TGTGCCAGCAGCCTGAAGGGGGTTGCTAACTATGGCTACACCTTC. The chain links TRBV27 to TRBJ1-2, with a tentative D call TRBD1 (6 bases). The V gene's germline CDR1 is MNHEY and CDR2 SMNVEV (reference sequence). CDR3 length: 15 residues. The V end was cut by 6 bases, the J end by 0 bases, with 14 bases between.

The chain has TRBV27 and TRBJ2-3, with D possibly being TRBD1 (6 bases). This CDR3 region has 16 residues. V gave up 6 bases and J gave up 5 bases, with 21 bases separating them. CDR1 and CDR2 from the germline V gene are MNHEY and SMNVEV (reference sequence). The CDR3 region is CASRTATGFLGDTQYF. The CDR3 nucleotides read TGTGCCAGCAGGACCGCTACAGGGTTCCTGGGAGATACGCAGTATTTT.

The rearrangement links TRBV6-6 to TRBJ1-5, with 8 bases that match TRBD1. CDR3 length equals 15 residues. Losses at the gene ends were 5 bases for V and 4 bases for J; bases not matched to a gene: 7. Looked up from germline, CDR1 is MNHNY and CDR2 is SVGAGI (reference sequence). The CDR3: CASSPTGVGNQPQHF. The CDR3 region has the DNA TGTGCCAGCAGTCCGACAGGGGTGGGGAATCAGCCCCAGCATTTT.

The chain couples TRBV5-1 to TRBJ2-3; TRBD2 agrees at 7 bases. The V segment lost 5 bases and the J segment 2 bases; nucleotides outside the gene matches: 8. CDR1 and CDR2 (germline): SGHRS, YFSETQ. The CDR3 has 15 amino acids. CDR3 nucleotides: TGCGCCAGCAGTTTGACGGGGGGTACCACAGATACGCAGTATTTT. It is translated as CASSLTGGTTDTQYF.

In DNA form, the CDR3 reads TGTGCCAGCAGCCAAGAAGGACTAGCGGGGGGGAATGAGCAGTTCTTC. It translates to CASSQEGLAGGNEQFF. V usage is TRBV3-1 (or the pseudogene TRBV3-2) and J usage is TRBJ2-1; 15 bases line up with TRBD2. V was pared by 0 bases and J by 7 bases, with 1 base of the junction left unmatched. CDR1 is LGHDT, CDR2 YNNKEL, per germline (reference sequence). CDR3 length: 16 residues.

The CDR3 is CASSVSVLHTDTQYF. In nucleotides, the CDR3 is TGTGCCAGCAGCGTCAGCGTCCTACACACAGATACGCAGTATTTT. The V call is TRBV9, the J call TRBJ2-3; D gene unclear. This CDR3 has 15 residues. CDR1 is SGDLS and CDR2 is YYNGEE in the germline V gene. The V end was cut by 2 bases, the J end by 2 bases, with 12 bases between. Based on the CDR3 plus reference TRBV9 and TRBJ2-3, the full variable domain is DSGVTQTPKHLITATGQRVTLRCSPRSGDLSVYWYQQSLDQGLQFLIQYYNGEERAKGNILERFSAQQFPDLHSELNLSSLELGDSALYFCASSVSVLHTDTQYFGPGTRLTVL.

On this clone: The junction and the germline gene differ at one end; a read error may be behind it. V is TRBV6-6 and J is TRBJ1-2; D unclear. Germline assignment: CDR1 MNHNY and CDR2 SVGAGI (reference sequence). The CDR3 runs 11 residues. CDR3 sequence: CASTRSYDYTF. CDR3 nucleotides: TGTGCCAGCACTAGGTCCTATGACTACACCTTC.

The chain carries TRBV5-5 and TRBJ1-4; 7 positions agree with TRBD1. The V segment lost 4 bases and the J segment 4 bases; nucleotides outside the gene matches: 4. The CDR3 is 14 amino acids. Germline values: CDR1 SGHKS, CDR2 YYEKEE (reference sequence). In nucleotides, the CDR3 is TGTGCCAGCAGCGTGGGACAGTATAATGAAAAACTGTTTTTT. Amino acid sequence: CASSVGQYNEKLFF. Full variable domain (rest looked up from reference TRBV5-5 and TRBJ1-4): DAGVTQSPTHLIKTRGQQVTLRCSPISGHKSVSWYQQVLGQGPQFIFQYYEKEERGRGNFPDRFSARQFPNYSSELNVNALLLGDSALYLCASSVGQYNEKLFFGSGTQLSVL.

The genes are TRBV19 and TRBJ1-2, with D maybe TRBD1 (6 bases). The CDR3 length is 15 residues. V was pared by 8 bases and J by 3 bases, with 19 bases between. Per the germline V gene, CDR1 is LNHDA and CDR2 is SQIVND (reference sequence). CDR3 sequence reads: CASSLWTDLDYGYTF. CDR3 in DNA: TGTGCCAGTTCCCTATGGACAGACCTTGACTATGGCTACACCTTC.

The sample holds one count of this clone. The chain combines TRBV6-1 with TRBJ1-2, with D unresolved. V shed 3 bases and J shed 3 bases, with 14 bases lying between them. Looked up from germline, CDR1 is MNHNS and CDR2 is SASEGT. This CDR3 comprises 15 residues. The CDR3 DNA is TGTGCCAGCAGTGATTTGACGGGAGGCGACTATGGCTACACCTTC. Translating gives CASSDLTGGDYGYTF.

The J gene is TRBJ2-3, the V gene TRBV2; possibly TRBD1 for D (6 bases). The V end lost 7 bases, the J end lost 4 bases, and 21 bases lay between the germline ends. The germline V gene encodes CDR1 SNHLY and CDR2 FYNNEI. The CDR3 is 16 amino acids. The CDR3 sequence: CASIGGMGRVADTQYF. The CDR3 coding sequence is TGTGCCAGCATAGGGGGTATGGGTAGGGTGGCAGATACGCAGTATTTT. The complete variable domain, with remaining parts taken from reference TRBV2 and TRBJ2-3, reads EPEVTQTPSHQVTQMGQEVILRCVPISNHLYFYWYRQILGQKVEFLVSFYNNEISEKSEIFDDQFSVERPDGSNFTLKIRSTKLEDSAMYFCASIGGMGRVADTQYFGPGTRLTVL.

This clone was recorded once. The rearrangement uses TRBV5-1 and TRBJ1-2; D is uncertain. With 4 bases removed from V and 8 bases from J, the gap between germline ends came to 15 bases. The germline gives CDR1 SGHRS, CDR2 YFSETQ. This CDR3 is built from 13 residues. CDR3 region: CASSPEAVGGYTF. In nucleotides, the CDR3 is TGCGCCAGCAGCCCGGAGGCTGTAGGGGGCTACACCTTC.

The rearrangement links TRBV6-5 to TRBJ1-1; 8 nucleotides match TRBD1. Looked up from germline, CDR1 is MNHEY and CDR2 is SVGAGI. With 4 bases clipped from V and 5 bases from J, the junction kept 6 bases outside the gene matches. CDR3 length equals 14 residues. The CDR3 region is CASSSDRDDTEAFF. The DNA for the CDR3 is TGTGCCAGCAGTTCGGACAGGGATGATACTGAAGCTTTCTTT.

Written as DNA, the CDR3 is TGTGCCAGCAGCTCTACTCCAGGGTTGGGTGGAAACACCATATATTTT. Translation gives CASSSTPGLGGNTIYF. The V gene is TRBV9, the J gene TRBJ1-3; perhaps TRBD1 as D (5 bases). The CDR3 runs 16 residues. From germline, CDR1 is SGDLS and CDR2 YYNGEE. V was shortened by 4 bases and J by 3 bases, with 17 bases between the two germline ends. The full variable domain, completed using reference TRBV9 and TRBJ1-3, is DSGVTQTPKHLITATGQRVTLRCSPRSGDLSVYWYQQSLDQGLQFLIQYYNGEERAKGNILERFSAQQFPDLHSELNLSSLELGDSALYFCASSSTPGLGGNTIYFGEGSWLTVV.

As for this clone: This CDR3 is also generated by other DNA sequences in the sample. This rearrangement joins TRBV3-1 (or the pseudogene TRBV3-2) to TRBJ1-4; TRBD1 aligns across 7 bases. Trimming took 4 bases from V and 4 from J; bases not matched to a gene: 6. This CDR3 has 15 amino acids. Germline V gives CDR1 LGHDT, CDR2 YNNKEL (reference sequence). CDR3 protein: CASSLYSGGNEKLFF. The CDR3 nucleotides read TGTGCCAGCAGCCTATATTCAGGGGGTAATGAAAAACTGTTTTTT.

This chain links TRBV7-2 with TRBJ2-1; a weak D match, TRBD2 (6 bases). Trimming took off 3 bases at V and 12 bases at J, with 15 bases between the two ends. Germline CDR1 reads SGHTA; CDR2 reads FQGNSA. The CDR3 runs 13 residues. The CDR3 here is CASSFPGRDWQFF. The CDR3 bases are TGTGCCAGCAGCTTCCCCGGTCGGGACTGGCAGTTCTTC.

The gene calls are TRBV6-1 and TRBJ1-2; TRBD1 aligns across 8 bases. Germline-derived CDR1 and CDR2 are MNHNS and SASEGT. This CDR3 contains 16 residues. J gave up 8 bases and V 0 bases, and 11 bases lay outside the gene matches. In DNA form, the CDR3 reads TGTGCCAGCAGTGAAGCTGAAGGCAGGGGGCGATTGGGCTACACCTTC. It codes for CASSEAEGRGRLGYTF.

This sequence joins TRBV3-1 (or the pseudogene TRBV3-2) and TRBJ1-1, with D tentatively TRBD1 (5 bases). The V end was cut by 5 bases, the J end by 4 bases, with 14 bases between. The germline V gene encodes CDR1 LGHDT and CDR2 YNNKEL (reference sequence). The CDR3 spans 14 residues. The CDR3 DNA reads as TGTGCCAGCAGCTCAACGGGGGGTGGCACTGAAGCTTTCTTT. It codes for CASSSTGGGTEAFF.

The chain's CDR3 is CASSEMGQGQQPQHF. The CDR3 DNA reads TGCGCCAGCAGTGAGATGGGACAGGGGCAACAGCCCCAGCATTTT. The chain links TRBV10-2 to TRBJ1-5, with 10 bases that match TRBD1. With 2 bases clipped from V and 7 bases from J, the junction kept 5 bases outside the gene matches. CDR1 and CDR2 from the germline V gene are WSHSY and SAAADI. The CDR3 is made up of 15 amino acids.

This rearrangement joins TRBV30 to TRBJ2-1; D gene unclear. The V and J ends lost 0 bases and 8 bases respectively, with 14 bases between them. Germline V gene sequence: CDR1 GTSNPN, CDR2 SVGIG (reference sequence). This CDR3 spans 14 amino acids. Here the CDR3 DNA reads TGTGCCTGGAGTGTACGGCGGTACCCGGATGAGCAGTTCTTC. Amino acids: CAWSVRRYPDEQFF. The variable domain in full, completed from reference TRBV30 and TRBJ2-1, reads SQTIHQWPATLVQPVGSPLSLECTVEGTSNPNLYWYRQAAGRGLQLLFYSVGIGQISSEVPQNLSASRPQDRQFILSSKKLLLSDSGFYLCAWSVRRYPDEQFFGPGTRLTVL.